In its sample, the clone carrying this TCR beta chain was seen a few times. MiXCR was run by TCRdb on the 5' RACE reads, yielding one entry per CDR3 protein. The sample carries roughly 94,000 distinct CDR3 sequences, roughly 10% recorded once. These data are taken from a study of T cells after yellow fever vaccination. This specimen was CD8+ T cells not binding an NS4B(214-222) dextramer, sorted from PBMCs, taken more than 13 days after the first yellow fever vaccination. This clonotype was obtained from a young man who received the YFV17D yellow fever vaccine.

CDR3 sequence (DNA): TGTGCCAGCAGCTCGAGGGCGGGGAGCAATCAGCCCCAGCATTTT. Amino acid sequence: CASSSRAGSNQPQHF. The genes are TRBV7-8 and TRBJ1-5; no firm D call. CDR1 and CDR2 (germline): SGHVS, FQNEAQ. The CDR3 has 15 residues. With 4 bases removed from V and 1 base from J, the gap between germline ends came to 11 bases.